Below are 15 T cell receptor beta chains sequenced from a single sample in a study of blood T cell repertoires in COVID-19. This table comes from immunoSEQ multiplex PCR, and its TCRdb copy is limited to in-frame clones, with some not included. The data show 55,000 to 75,000 clones, around four fifths seen once. The specimen was peripheral blood. The source is a man aged 60-69 years with acute or convalescent COVID-19.

This sequence joins TRBV5-4 and TRBJ2-2, with 7 positions matching TRBD1. The length of the CDR3 is 15 residues. The junction had 4 bases not matched to a gene; V was cut back by 4 bases and J by 1 base. Germline V gene lookup returns CDR1 SGHNT and CDR2 YYREEE (reference sequence). CDR3 protein: CASSPRTGNTGELFF. As DNA, the CDR3 is TGTGCCAGCAGCCCCCGGACAGGGAACACCGGGGAGCTGTTTTTT.

The V call is TRBV19, the J call TRBJ2-1; D is ambiguous. The germline CDR1 and CDR2 sequences are LNHDA and SQIVND (reference sequence). The CDR3 is 13 residues long. V lost 3 bases to trimming and J lost 6 bases, with 9 bases between them. CDR3 sequence (DNA): TGTGCCAGTAGTATCAGACTGCTCAATGAGCAGTTCTTC. This translates into CASSIRLLNEQFF.

The J gene is TRBJ2-2, the V gene TRBV6-1; no clear D. This CDR3 is built from 13 residues. Germline-derived CDR1 and CDR2 are MNHNS and SASEGT. Trimming took off 3 bases at V and 2 bases at J, with 4 bases between the two ends. CDR3 DNA: TGTGCCAGCAGTGAGAGTAACACCGGGGAGCTGTTTTTT. This translates into CASSESNTGELFF.

This chain joins TRBV7-9 and TRBJ1-2; D is ambiguous. Per germline, CDR1 SEHNR and CDR2 FQNEAQ (reference sequence). V was trimmed by 0 bases and J by 8 bases, leaving 13 bases between them. This CDR3 is built from 14 residues. The CDR3 sequence: CASSLASGSLGYTF. CDR3 in DNA: TGTGCCAGCAGCTTAGCTTCGGGGTCCCTCGGCTACACCTTC.

V is TRBV3-1 (or the pseudogene TRBV3-2) and J is TRBJ1-2; TRBD1 matches 7 bases. The germline gives CDR1 LGHDT, CDR2 YNNKEL (reference sequence). The CDR3 sequence is 15 residues long. Unmatched junction bases numbered 3, after V lost 1 base and J lost 1 base. The CDR3 nucleotides read TGTGCCAGCAGCCAAGCGGGGACAGATAACTATGGCTACACCTTC. It specifies CASSQAGTDNYGYTF.

The V call is TRBV7-9, the J call TRBJ1-4; a weak D match, TRBD1 (6 bases). The V end was cut by 1 base, the J end by 8 bases, with 23 bases between. Germline CDR1 and CDR2: SEHNR and FQNEAQ (reference sequence). The CDR3 is made up of 18 amino acids. The CDR3 reads CASSLVFGGPPFVEKLFF. The CDR3 DNA sequence: TGTGCCAGCAGCTTAGTATTCGGGGGGCCGCCCTTTGTAGAAAAACTGTTTTTT.

This clone appeared a single time. This rearrangement joins TRBV6-1 to TRBJ1-2; D call uncertain. The V gene's germline CDR1 is MNHNS and CDR2 SASEGT. V lost 0 bases, J lost 8 bases, and 16 bases lay in between. This CDR3 is built from 15 residues. This CDR3 reads CASSEARAGSIGYTF. The CDR3 DNA sequence: TGTGCCAGCAGTGAAGCGCGGGCGGGGAGTATAGGCTACACCTTC.

The rearrangement links TRBV5-6 to TRBJ1-6, with D maybe TRBD1 (6 bases). CDR1 and CDR2 from the germline V gene are SGHDT and YYEEEE. The V gene lost 4 bases and the J gene lost 9 bases, with 14 bases spanning the gap. This CDR3 contains 14 residues. The CDR3 bases are TGTGCCAGCAGCACCACAGGGAAACTTTCACCCCTCCACTTT. It yields the protein CASSTTGKLSPLHF.

This clone was recorded a few times. V and J are TRBV30 and TRBJ1-1, with 7 bases that match TRBD1. The ends lost 1 base at V and 5 bases at J; junction bases unmatched: 7. Germline lookup yields CDR1 GTSNPN and CDR2 SVGIG (reference sequence). The CDR3 sequence is 14 residues long. The CDR3 coding sequence is TGTGCCTGGAGTGGAGGGGGCGCAGAGACTGAAGCTTTCTTT. This translates into CAWSGGGAETEAFF.

In its sample, this clone was seen a few times. The CDR3 here is CSSWTSGSYEQYF. The CDR3 nucleotides are TGCAGCTCGTGGACTAGCGGGAGCTACGAGCAGTACTTC. This sequence joins TRBV29-1 and TRBJ2-7; 13 nucleotides match TRBD2. The V segment lost 8 bases and the J segment 3 bases; nucleotides outside the gene matches: 4. Germline-derived CDR1 and CDR2 are SQVTM and ANQGSEA. The CDR3 loop spans 13 amino acids.

The V and J genes are TRBV6-5 and TRBJ2-3; D not resolved. This CDR3 has 13 amino acids. V dropped 7 bases and J dropped 4 bases, with 12 bases sitting between them. Germline V gives CDR1 MNHEY, CDR2 SVGAGI. The CDR3 DNA reads as TGTGCCAGCAAAACAGCTACCTCAGATACGCAGTATTTT. It encodes CASKTATSDTQYF.

The chain has TRBV6-2 or TRBV6-3 and TRBJ2-7, with TRBD1 identical over 8 bases. Germline V gene sequence: CDR1 MNHEY, CDR2 SVGEGT. Trimming removed 6 bases from V and 6 bases from J; junction bases left unmatched: 22. CDR3 length equals 18 residues. CDR3: CASSPTIGQGVGWGEQYF. The CDR3 nucleotides are TGTGCCAGCAGCCCTACCATCGGACAGGGTGTCGGCTGGGGCGAGCAGTACTTC.

This chain connects TRBV2 to TRBJ2-7; TRBD1 aligns across 7 bases. Germline V CDR1 and CDR2: SNHLY, FYNNEI. CDR3 length: 12 residues. The V and J ends lost 6 bases and 5 bases, in that order; junction bases with no gene match: 4. The CDR3 sequence is CASSGDSHEQYV. The DNA of the CDR3 is TGTGCCAGCAGCGGGGACAGTCACGAGCAGTACGTC.

The chain has TRBV2 and TRBJ1-6; no definite D call. The CDR3 is 13 amino acids. Germline V gives CDR1 SNHLY, CDR2 FYNNEI. Trimming cost V 4 bases and J 5 bases, with 6 bases left between them. The CDR3 DNA is TGTGCCAGCAGTGCTCGCGATAATTCACCCCTCCACTTT. The encoded protein is CASSARDNSPLHF.

This clone was detected only once. CDR3 region: CASSAGLETQYF. The DNA of the CDR3 is TGTGCCAGCAGTGCCGGGTTGGAGACCCAGTACTTC. The gene calls are TRBV25-1 and TRBJ2-5; D gene unclear. The CDR3 has 12 amino acids. Trimming cost V 4 bases and J 5 bases, with 8 bases left between them. Germline V gene data show CDR1 as MGHDK and CDR2 as SYGVNS. The full variable domain, with the rest looked up from reference TRBV25-1 and TRBJ2-5, is EADIYQTPRYLVIGTGKKITLECSQTMGHDKMYWYQQDPGMELHLIHYSYGVNSTEKGDLSSESTVSRIRTEHFPLTLESARPSHTSQYLCASSAGLETQYFGPGTRLLVL.